This T cell receptor (beta chain) was recorded in a study of blood T cell repertoires in COVID-19. The CDR3 contains 15 residues. The ends lost 5 bases at V and 3 bases at J; junction bases unmatched: 7. The V gene's germline CDR1 is SGHTA and CDR2 FQGNSA. Here immunoSEQ multiplex PCR was the method, and the copy in TCRdb shows in-frame clones only, minus some. The sample contains 110,000 or so clones, under 85% of which appear only once. The receptor was isolated from a woman between 65 and 79 years old with acute or convalescent COVID-19. V gene TRBV7-2 combines with J gene TRBJ1-5; 7 bases fit TRBD1. The specimen sequenced was peripheral blood. DNA of the CDR3: TGTGCCAGCAGCCCCTGGACAGGCTTCAATCAGCCCCAGCATTTT. Its protein product is CASSPWTGFNQPQHF.